The 23 T cell receptor beta chains presented below share a single source sample, sequenced in a study of ipilimumab plus nivolumab after autologous stem cell transplantation. Method: immunoSEQ multiplex PCR; TCRdb's copy keeps in-frame clones and lacks some. This sample has around 15,000 clones, with roughly four fifths found just once. The source material was PBMCs, sampled in a trial of ipilimumab plus nivolumab as post-transplant consolidation. The receptors were gathered from a male donor with diffuse large B-cell lymphoma.

The V and J genes are TRBV4-3 and TRBJ2-7; a weak D match, TRBD2 (5 bases). V gave up 1 base and J gave up 0 bases, with 19 bases separating them. Germline CDR1 and CDR2: LGHNA and YSLEER. This CDR3 is built from 18 residues. As DNA, the CDR3 is TGCGCCAGCAGCCAAGCTCATCATCTTGGGAGCCTCTCCTACGAGCAGTACTTC. Protein sequence: CASSQAHHLGSLSYEQYF.

The genes are TRBV2 and TRBJ2-3; unclear D gene. The V end lost 7 bases, the J end lost 0 bases, and 11 bases lay between the germline ends. The germline V gene encodes CDR1 SNHLY and CDR2 FYNNEI. The CDR3 extends over 14 amino acids. In nucleotides, the CDR3 is TGTGCCAGCACCCTGGACCGGAGCACAGATACGCAGTATTTT. Translated: CASTLDRSTDTQYF.

The CDR3 nucleotides read TGTGCCAGCAGTCGAAGTGGGGCGCACACCGGGGAGCTGTTTTTT. This gives the protein CASSRSGAHTGELFF. V gene TRBV7-3 combines with J gene TRBJ2-2, with D possibly TRBD1 on 5 matching bases. V gave up 6 bases and J gave up 3 bases, with 14 bases separating them. Germline V gene lookup returns CDR1 SGHTA and CDR2 FQGTGA. This CDR3 contains 15 residues.

This chain links TRBV7-2 with TRBJ2-3; a weak D match, TRBD1 (6 bases). Trimming cost V 5 bases and J 5 bases, with 14 bases left between them. The germline CDR1 and CDR2 sequences are SGHTA and FQGNSA. This CDR3 comprises 14 residues. Here the CDR3 reads CASSPDRFKDTQYF. The CDR3 DNA reads as TGTGCCAGCAGCCCCGACAGGTTCAAAGATACGCAGTATTTT.

Only a few counts were recorded for this clone. V is TRBV30 and J is TRBJ2-1; 9 nucleotides align to TRBD1. V gave up 3 bases and J gave up 7 bases; unmatched junction bases: 4. The germline V gene has CDR1 GTSNPN and CDR2 SVGIG (reference sequence). This CDR3 spans 13 amino acids. The CDR3 region has the DNA TGTGCCTGGAGCCACGGGACAGGGAATGAGCAGTTCTTC. Amino acid sequence: CAWSHGTGNEQFF.

J is TRBJ2-7 and V is TRBV28, with 11 bases identical to TRBD1. CDR1 and CDR2 (germline): MDHEN, SYDVKM. Losses at the gene ends were 4 bases for V and 4 bases for J; bases not matched to a gene: 9. There are 16 residues in the CDR3. The DNA of the CDR3 is TGTGCCAGCAGTTCCCATACCGGGACAGGGGGTTACGAGCAGTACTTC. Translating it yields CASSSHTGTGGYEQYF.

V and J are TRBV18 and TRBJ2-7; D remains unclear. The germline V and J ends were trimmed by 0 bases and 2 bases, with 11 bases remaining between them. CDR1 and CDR2 (germline): KGHSH, LQKENI. The CDR3 is 15 amino acids. DNA of the CDR3: TGTGCCAGCTCACCACCGTCCCAGGAGCCCTACGAGCAGTACTTC. Its translation is CASSPPSQEPYEQYF.

This clone has just a few counts. The chain joins TRBV4-3 to TRBJ2-4; tentatively, D is TRBD1 or TRBD2 (7 bases each). CDR3 size: 15 residues. Germline CDR1 LGHNA, CDR2 YSLEER. Trimming took off 1 base at V and 7 bases at J, with 14 bases between the two ends. The CDR3 DNA follows: TGCGCCAGCAGCCAAGGGGCAGGGGGGGCTAACATTCAGTACTTC. Encoded protein: CASSQGAGGANIQYF.

This chain links TRBV28 with TRBJ2-1, with D maybe TRBD2 (5 bases). Per germline, CDR1 MDHEN and CDR2 SYDVKM. V lost 7 bases, J lost 10 bases, and 11 bases lay in between. The CDR3 runs 11 residues. CDR3 residues: CASTKGEEQFF. The CDR3 bases are TGTGCCAGCACAAAGGGAGAGGAGCAGTTCTTC.

The CDR3 here is CASSSTVSNTEAFF. CDR3 DNA sequence: TGTGCCAGCAGTTCAACGGTATCGAACACTGAAGCTTTCTTT. The rearrangement joins TRBV6-5 to TRBJ1-1, with D uncertain. This CDR3 has 14 residues. The V end was cut by 4 bases, the J end by 1 base, with 10 bases between. Looked up from germline, CDR1 is MNHEY and CDR2 is SVGAGI.

The chain carries TRBV9 and TRBJ2-7; TRBD1 or TRBD2 may be the D gene (5 bases each). Between the trimmed V and J ends, which lost 0 bases and 3 bases, there was a span of 13 bases. The CDR3 length is 15 residues. Germline V CDR1 and CDR2: SGDLS, YYNGEE. CDR3 nucleotide sequence: TGTGCCAGCAGCGTAGGCCGAGGGGTGGGCTACGAGCAGTACTTC. Its protein product is CASSVGRGVGYEQYF.

V usage is TRBV7-9 and J usage is TRBJ1-3, with unresolved D. The CDR3 runs to 13 residues. Trimming stripped 3 bases from V and 3 bases from J, with 6 bases between. Germline CDR1 and CDR2: SEHNR and FQNEAQ (reference sequence). CDR3 protein: CASSLILGNTIYF. The CDR3 region has the DNA TGTGCCAGCAGCTTGATTCTTGGAAACACCATATATTTT.

The chain combines TRBV7-9 with TRBJ2-1; TRBD2 matches 7 bases. V lost 2 bases to trimming and J lost 6 bases; unmatched junction nucleotides: 19. The CDR3 sequence is 19 residues long. Per germline, CDR1 SEHNR and CDR2 FQNEAQ (reference sequence). DNA of the CDR3: TGTGCCAGCAGCTTAACGGGGTTGGGAGGGGTGAGTAGGCTCAATGAGCAGTTCTTC. Protein sequence: CASSLTGLGGVSRLNEQFF.

The V gene is TRBV30, the J gene TRBJ1-1, with TRBD1 matching 7 bases. This CDR3 spans 13 amino acids. Germline values: CDR1 GTSNPN, CDR2 SVGIG (reference sequence). V lost 3 bases, J lost 6 bases, and 7 bases stayed unmatched. The chain's CDR3 is CAWRPGGQAEAFF. The CDR3 region has the DNA TGTGCCTGGAGGCCAGGGGGTCAAGCTGAAGCTTTCTTT.

This clone came up once. This chain uses TRBV5-1 with TRBJ2-1; tentatively, D is TRBD2 (6 bases). CDR3 length equals 15 residues. Germline V gene data show CDR1 as SGHRS and CDR2 as YFSETQ. The V and J ends lost 1 base and 5 bases respectively, with 13 bases between them. The CDR3 sequence is CASSLTSNFDNEQFF. For the CDR3, the DNA is TGCGCCAGCAGCTTGACTAGCAATTTCGACAATGAGCAGTTCTTC.

In this sample, this clone turned up once. The gene calls are TRBV27 and TRBJ1-1, with a tentative D call TRBD1 (5 bases). V gave up 5 bases and J gave up 0 bases, with 16 bases separating them. This CDR3 comprises 16 residues. CDR1 and CDR2 (germline): MNHEY, SMNVEV (reference sequence). Written as DNA, the CDR3 is TGTGCCAGCAGTCCCGATTATCGGGGACTGAACACTGAAGCTTTCTTT. This translates into CASSPDYRGLNTEAFF.

The chain carries TRBV9 and TRBJ2-7; 7 bases align to TRBD2. The germline V gene encodes CDR1 SGDLS and CDR2 YYNGEE. The CDR3 contains 14 residues. V shed 2 bases and J 2 bases; nucleotides not matched to a gene: 4. CDR3 residues: CASSVGGVPYEQYF. CDR3 DNA sequence: TGTGCCAGCAGCGTTGGGGGGGTCCCCTACGAGCAGTACTTC. Full variable domain (remainder filled in from reference TRBV9 and TRBJ2-7): DSGVTQTPKHLITATGQRVTLRCSPRSGDLSVYWYQQSLDQGLQFLIQYYNGEERAKGNILERFSAQQFPDLHSELNLSSLELGDSALYFCASSVGGVPYEQYFGPGTRLTVT.

This clone turned up a few times. This chain's CDR3 is CASSGPTSGGPFLYNEQFF. Here the CDR3 DNA reads TGTGCCAGCAGTGGCCCTACTAGCGGGGGGCCATTTCTTTACAATGAGCAGTTCTTC. J is TRBJ2-1 and V is TRBV2, with 12 nucleotides matching TRBD2. The germline CDR1 and CDR2 sequences are SNHLY and FYNNEI. The CDR3 totals 19 residues. The V and J ends lost 4 bases and 4 bases, in that order; junction bases with no gene match: 14.

This clone occurred a few times. CDR3 region: CASSPTGSQSYEQYF. In DNA, the CDR3 is TGTGCCAGCAGCCCGACCGGGTCCCAATCCTACGAGCAGTACTTC. This sequence joins TRBV13 and TRBJ2-7; D not resolved. There are 15 residues in the CDR3. Between the trimmed V and J ends, which lost 5 bases and 1 base, there was a span of 15 bases. The germline V gene encodes CDR1 PRHDT and CDR2 FYEKMQ (reference sequence).

The chain recombines TRBV5-1 with TRBJ1-4; D is uncertain. The CDR3 runs 14 residues. Trimming removed 4 bases from V and 3 bases from J, with 10 bases in between. Germline CDR1 SGHRS, CDR2 YFSETQ. The CDR3 DNA reads as TGCGCCAGCAGCACGGGAGAATCTAATGAAAAACTGTTTTTT. Amino acids: CASSTGESNEKLFF. The whole variable domain, filled in from reference TRBV5-1 and TRBJ1-4, reads KAGVTQTPRYLIKTRGQQVTLSCSPISGHRSVSWYQQTPGQGLQFLFEYFSETQRNKGNFPGRFSGRQFSNSRSEMNVSTLELGDSALYLCASSTGESNEKLFFGSGTQLSVL.

This chain connects TRBV4-2 to TRBJ2-3; 7 nucleotides align to TRBD2. Germline values: CDR1 LGHNA, CDR2 YNFKEQ. The CDR3 runs 17 residues. J was trimmed by 0 bases and V by 3 bases; bases with no gene match: 9. CDR3 amino acids: CASSQGSPGGSTDTQYF. The CDR3 DNA sequence: TGTGCCAGCAGCCAGGGCAGTCCGGGGGGAAGCACAGATACGCAGTATTTT.

The chain recombines TRBV7-9 with TRBJ2-1, with no clear D. The CDR3 has 12 residues. The germline V gene has CDR1 SEHNR and CDR2 FQNEAQ (reference sequence). The V gene lost 5 bases and the J gene lost 1 base, with 3 bases spanning the gap. CDR3 sequence (DNA): TGTGCCAGCAGCCTATCCTACAATGAGCAGTTCTTC. This encodes CASSLSYNEQFF. Looking up the rest from reference TRBV7-9 and TRBJ2-1 gives the full variable domain: DTGVSQNPRHKITKRGQNVTFRCDPISEHNRLYWYRQTLGQGPEFLTYFQNEAQLEKSRLLSDRFSAERPKGSFSTLEIQRTEQGDSAMYLCASSLSYNEQFFGPGTRLTVL.

V is TRBV7-9 and J is TRBJ2-1; TRBD1 is a possible D gene (6 bases). Germline CDR1 SEHNR, CDR2 FQNEAQ (reference sequence). V dropped 1 base and J dropped 2 bases, with 6 bases sitting between them. This CDR3 is 14 amino acids long. The DNA for the CDR3 is TGTGCCAGCAGCTTAGAGGGGGCCTACAATGAGCAGTTCTTC. This encodes CASSLEGAYNEQFF.